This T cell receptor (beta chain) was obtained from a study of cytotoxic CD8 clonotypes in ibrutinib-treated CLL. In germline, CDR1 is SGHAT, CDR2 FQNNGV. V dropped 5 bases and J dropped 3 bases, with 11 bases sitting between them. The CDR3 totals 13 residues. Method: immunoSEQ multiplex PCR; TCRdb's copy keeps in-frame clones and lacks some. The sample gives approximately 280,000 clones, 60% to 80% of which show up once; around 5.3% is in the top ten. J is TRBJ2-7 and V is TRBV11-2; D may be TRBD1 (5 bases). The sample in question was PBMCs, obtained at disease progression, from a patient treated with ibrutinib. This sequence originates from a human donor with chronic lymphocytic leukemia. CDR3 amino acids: CASSPGHDYEQYF. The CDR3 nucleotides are TGTGCCAGCAGCCCCGGACACGACTACGAGCAGTACTTC.